Listed below are T cell receptor beta chains from one sample, sequenced in a study of CD8 T cells in Susac syndrome. MiXCR, applied by TCRdb to the immunoSEQ multiplex PCR reads, yields one record per CDR3 protein. The sample holds roughly 80,000 distinct CDR3 sequences, around 94% seen once. Sequencing was carried out using CD8+ T cells from PBMCs. These receptor sequences come from a human donor with Susac syndrome. Both conserved end residues are part of each CDR3. A D gene is named only where the DNA matches it firmly. The size of a clone is reported for some rows only, either as once, few or many, or as a class for expanded clones.

>.|TRBV7-6|TRBJ2-5|once
TGTGCCAGCAGCTTAGGTAGCCGCCAAGAGACCCAGTACTTC
CASSLGSRQETQYF
>.|TRBV2|TRBJ2-3|.
TGTGCCAGCATGGGGAGGCCAGATACGCAGTATTTT
CASMGRPDTQYF
>TRBD2|TRBV7-2|TRBJ2-3|.
TGTGCCAGCAGCTTAGAACTAGCGGGGGGTTCTAATACGCAGTATTTT
CASSLELAGGSNTQYF
>TRBD1|TRBV28|TRBJ2-2|.
TGTGCCAGCATCCCCGGAGAGGGACAGGGGGTCACCGGGGAGCTGTTTTTT
CASIPGEGQGVTGELFF
>.|TRBV27|TRBJ2-7|.
TGTGCCAGCAGTTTATTCTCCCCCTACGAGCAGTACTTC
CASSLFSPYEQYF
>TRBD1|TRBV5-6|TRBJ2-7|.
TGTGCCAGCAGCACCGGGACAGGGGACTACGAGCAGTACTTC
CASSTGTGDYEQYF
>TRBD1|TRBV7-6|TRBJ2-1|.
TGTGCCAGCAGCTTAAGGACAGGGGGCAATGAGCAGTTCTTC
CASSLRTGGNEQFF
>TRBD2|TRBV28|TRBJ2-7|.
TGTGCCAGCAGTACGGGGACTAGCGGGGGGGCGCGCTACGAGCAGTACTTC
CASSTGTSGGARYEQYF
>.|TRBV12-5|TRBJ1-2|.
TGTGCTAGTGTTTTGAGTCAGGATGGCTACACCTTC
CASVLSQDGYTF
>.|TRBV4-1|TRBJ1-4|.
TGCGCCAGCAGCCAAGAAGGGGAACCGCGAGTGTTTTTT
CASSQEGEPRVFF
>.|TRBV5-1|TRBJ2-7|.
TGCGCCAGCAGCTTGGTAGCCCCCACCTACGAGCAGTACTTC
CASSLVAPTYEQYF
>.|TRBV19|TRBJ1-1|.
TGTGCCAGTAGGATCCCTACTGAAGCTTTCTTT
CASRIPTEAFF
>TRBD2|TRBV28|TRBJ2-7|.
TGTGCCAGCAGTTTGCTAGCGGGGGTCCCCTACGAGCAGTACTTC
CASSLLAGVPYEQYF
>.|TRBV9|TRBJ2-7|.
TGTGCCAGCAGCGTGGGTAGCGGCTCCTACGAGCAGTACTTC
CASSVGSGSYEQYF